The 12 T cell receptor beta chains in this list originate from one sample, sequenced in a study of OX40 agonist ivuxolimab in advanced cancers. The data were produced by immunoSEQ multiplex PCR, yet TCRdb's version contains in-frame clones alone and is incomplete. The sample contains around 94,000 clones, around 90% of which appear only once. The sample in question was CD4+ or CD8+ T cells sorted from blood, obtained in a trial of the OX40 agonist ivuxolimab. Source of these receptors: an adult with an advanced solid tumor such as melanoma, head and neck, liver or kidney cancer.

The chain carries TRBV10-3 and TRBJ2-4; 9 positions match TRBD2. There are 22 residues in the CDR3. Germline V CDR1 and CDR2: ENHRY, SYGVKD. The V segment lost 2 bases and the J segment 2 bases; nucleotides outside the gene matches: 22. The CDR3 here is CAISEARGGLAGVPVTKNIQYF. In nucleotides, the CDR3 is TGTGCCATCAGTGAGGCTAGGGGGGGGTTAGCGGGAGTACCGGTGACCAAAAACATTCAGTACTTC.

The J gene is TRBJ2-3, the V gene TRBV4-2, with D perhaps matching TRBD2 (6 bases). Trimming removed 0 bases from V and 0 bases from J, with 19 bases in between. Germline assignment: CDR1 LGHNA and CDR2 YNFKEQ. The CDR3 is made up of 19 amino acids. Here the CDR3 reads CASSQEGSGAGRSTDTQYF. Written as DNA, the CDR3 is TGTGCCAGCAGCCAAGAAGGGTCTGGCGCGGGGAGAAGCACAGATACGCAGTATTTT.

V usage is TRBV5-6 and J usage is TRBJ2-7; no definite D call. This CDR3 is built from 12 residues. Germline V gene sequence: CDR1 SGHDT, CDR2 YYEEEE. Trimming removed 5 bases at V and 9 bases at J, with 15 bases between. The CDR3 DNA is TGTGCCAGCAGTCAGCGAACCGGGCGGCAGTACTTC. Translated, it gives CASSQRTGRQYF.

The J gene is TRBJ1-5, the V gene TRBV7-6; the D gene is possibly TRBD1 (6 bases). Germline CDR1 and CDR2: SGHVS and FNYEAQ. Between the trimmed V and J ends, which lost 3 bases and 0 bases, there was a span of 9 bases. The CDR3 loop spans 15 amino acids. The CDR3, as DNA: TGTGCCAGCAGCTTGACAGGACATAGCAATCAGCCCCAGCATTTT. This gives the protein CASSLTGHSNQPQHF.

The V call is TRBV6-6, the J call TRBJ1-2; D perhaps matches TRBD1 (6 bases). The V gene lost 6 bases and the J gene lost 0 bases, with 14 bases spanning the gap. Germline V gene lookup returns CDR1 MNHNY and CDR2 SVGAGI (reference sequence). The CDR3 covers 15 residues. This CDR3 is CASSPGQLANYGYTF. CDR3 in DNA: TGTGCCAGCAGCCCCGGACAGCTCGCTAACTATGGCTACACCTTC.

The chain has TRBV4-1 and TRBJ2-7; maybe TRBD2 (6 bases). Per the germline V gene, CDR1 is MGHRA and CDR2 is YSYEKL. V was pared by 3 bases and J by 1 base, with 16 bases between. The CDR3 contains 16 residues. Here the CDR3 reads CASSHALRRESYEQYF. CDR3 nucleotide sequence: TGCGCCAGCAGCCACGCTTTGAGGCGGGAATCCTACGAGCAGTACTTC.

The rearrangement links TRBV27 to TRBJ1-1; 7 bases are shared with TRBD1. Germline V CDR1 and CDR2: MNHEY, SMNVEV (reference sequence). The CDR3 loop spans 14 amino acids. V was clipped by 6 bases and J by 5 bases; unmatched bases: 9. Here the CDR3 DNA reads TGTGCCAGCAGCCCGGGGACAGTGTATACTGAAGCTTTCTTT. Translated: CASSPGTVYTEAFF.

The gene calls are TRBV10-2 and TRBJ2-3; 7 bases match TRBD1. Germline CDR1 reads WSHSY; CDR2 reads SAAADI. The V and J ends lost 7 bases and 3 bases, in that order; junction bases with no gene match: 7. The CDR3 covers 14 residues. The CDR3 bases are TGCGCCAGCACCGAGGGACAGAGGACAGATACGCAGTATTTT. Protein: CASTEGQRTDTQYF.

This chain connects TRBV19 to TRBJ1-2, with 7 bases aligning to TRBD1. J gave up 8 bases and V 4 bases, and 16 bases lay outside the gene matches. This CDR3 is built from 16 residues. Germline CDR1 is LNHDA and CDR2 is SQIVND (reference sequence). The CDR3 region has the DNA TGTGCCAGTAGTACCCGACAGGGTATAGCCTATGGAGGCTACACCTTC. Protein product: CASSTRQGIAYGGYTF. Based on the CDR3 plus reference TRBV19 and TRBJ1-2, the full variable domain is DGGITQSPKYLFRKEGQNVTLSCEQNLNHDAMYWYRQDPGQGLRLIYYSQIVNDFQKGDIAEGYSVSREKKESFPLTVTSAQKNPTAFYLCASSTRQGIAYGGYTFGSGTRLTVV.

The chain joins TRBV21-1 to TRBJ2-7; the table's TRBD2 call for D was not verified on the DNA. TRBV21-1 corresponds to a pseudogene. This CDR3 is built from 16 residues. As DNA, the CDR3 is TGTGCCAGCAGCAAAGGTTGTCTAGCGGGTACCTACGAGCAGTACTTC. Translation: CASSKGCLAGTYEQYF.

The chain joins TRBV11-3 to TRBJ1-3; D may be TRBD1 (6 bases). There are 16 residues in the CDR3. Trimming shortened V by 4 bases and J by 0 bases, and 13 bases separated the two germline ends. Germline CDR1 is SGHNT and CDR2 is YENEEA. The CDR3 protein is CASSSDSPFSGNTIYF. CDR3 in DNA: TGTGCCAGCAGCTCGGACAGTCCCTTCTCTGGAAACACCATATATTTT. Supplemented by reference TRBV11-3 and TRBJ1-3, the full variable domain reads EAGVVQSPRYKIIEKKQPVAFWCNPISGHNTLYWYLQNLGQGPELLIRYENEEAVDDSQLPKDRFSAERLKGVDSTLKIQPAELGDSAVYLCASSSDSPFSGNTIYFGEGSWLTVV.

This clone was picked up one time. This sequence joins TRBV18 and TRBJ1-2; D might be TRBD1 (6 bases). This CDR3 contains 16 residues. Germline V gene data show CDR1 as KGHSH and CDR2 as LQKENI. Trimming cost V 3 bases and J 6 bases, with 20 bases left between them. CDR3 sequence (DNA): TGTGCCAGCTCACCGCCGGACAGATTTCGGGCAGATGGCTACACCTTC. It yields the protein CASSPPDRFRADGYTF.